Listed here are 25 T cell receptor beta chains from one sample, sequenced in a study of T cell responses to AZD1222 COVID-19 vaccine. Profiled with immunoSEQ multiplex PCR; TCRdb holds only in-frame clones, not every one. The repertoire consists of about 120,000 clones, with 85% to 90% occurring once and the leading ten covering under 35%. Sequenced material: peripheral blood, taken on day 0 of AZD1222 vaccination. Every receptor here comes from an adult in good health.

The chain combines TRBV7-3 with TRBJ2-7, with unresolved D. Germline loops: CDR1 SGHTA, CDR2 FQGTGA. The CDR3 has 15 residues. V was shortened by 5 bases and J by 4 bases, with 18 bases between the two germline ends. CDR3 DNA sequence: TGTGCCAGCAGCCCTGGATCAGGTAGTACGTACGAGCAGTACTTC. Protein: CASSPGSGSTYEQYF.

The chain has TRBV5-1 and TRBJ1-6; D is undetermined. V shed 0 bases and J shed 11 bases, with 15 bases lying between them. CDR1 is SGHRS and CDR2 is YFSETQ in the germline V gene. This CDR3 contains 15 residues. CDR3 loop: CASSLEGGGLAPLHF. The CDR3 region has the DNA TGCGCCAGCAGCTTGGAGGGCGGCGGATTGGCACCCCTCCACTTT.

V is TRBV7-9 and J is TRBJ1-2; D is perhaps TRBD1 (6 bases). The V end was cut by 3 bases, the J end by 8 bases, with 13 bases between. Germline V gene data show CDR1 as SEHNR and CDR2 as FQNEAQ (reference sequence). The CDR3 is made up of 13 amino acids. This CDR3 is CASSLPTGNGYTF. Written as DNA, the CDR3 is TGTGCCAGCAGCTTGCCCACAGGGAACGGCTACACCTTC. The full variable domain, its missing parts supplied by reference TRBV7-9 and TRBJ1-2, is DTGVSQNPRHKITKRGQNVTFRCDPISEHNRLYWYRQTLGQGPEFLTYFQNEAQLEKSRLLSDRFSAERPKGSFSTLEIQRTEQGDSAMYLCASSLPTGNGYTFGSGTRLTVV.

The chain has TRBV5-1 and TRBJ1-4; 7 nucleotides agree with TRBD1. V lost 2 bases to trimming and J lost 4 bases; unmatched junction nucleotides: 2. This CDR3 has 14 amino acids. CDR1 and CDR2 from the germline V gene are SGHRS and YFSETQ. CDR3 residues: CASSFGQDNEKLFF. DNA of the CDR3: TGCGCCAGCAGCTTCGGACAGGATAATGAAAAACTGTTTTTT.

The rearrangement links TRBV7-6 to TRBJ2-5; TRBD1 agrees at 8 bases. Germline assignment: CDR1 SGHVS and CDR2 FNYEAQ. Trimming took 2 bases from V and 5 from J; bases not matched to a gene: 4. The CDR3 consists of 14 residues. CDR3 protein: CASSLTDRGETQYF. CDR3 in DNA: TGTGCCAGCAGCTTAACAGACAGGGGTGAGACCCAGTACTTC.

This chain joins TRBV19 and TRBJ2-3, with 7 bases that match TRBD1. The germline V gene encodes CDR1 LNHDA and CDR2 SQIVND (reference sequence). The CDR3 runs to 13 residues. V dropped 5 bases and J dropped 6; count of bases not matched to a gene: 5. The CDR3 sequence: CASSDRAGDTQYF. Here the CDR3 DNA reads TGTGCCAGTAGTGACAGGGCAGGCGATACGCAGTATTTT.

The chain couples TRBV7-9 to TRBJ1-1; D is possibly TRBD1 (6 bases). CDR3 length: 14 amino acids. CDR1 SEHNR and CDR2 FQNEAQ come from the germline V gene (reference sequence). Trimming took off 2 bases at V and 0 bases at J, with 7 bases between the two ends. Here the CDR3 DNA reads TGTGCCAGCAGCTTACAGGGGCTGAACACTGAAGCTTTCTTT. Amino acids: CASSLQGLNTEAFF.

This clone was counted a single time. The CDR3 DNA reads as TGTGCCAGCAGCTTAAGGGTGGGGAGCTACAATGAGCAGTTCTTC. It encodes CASSLRVGSYNEQFF. This chain links TRBV7-6 with TRBJ2-1; perhaps TRBD2 as D (5 bases). The CDR3 runs 15 residues. The ends were cut back, 2 bases at V and 3 bases at J, with 11 bases in the middle. The germline CDR1 and CDR2 sequences are SGHVS and FNYEAQ. The full variable domain, with the rest looked up from reference TRBV7-6 and TRBJ2-1, is GAGVSQSPRYKVTKRGQDVALRCDPISGHVSLYWYRQALGQGPEFLTYFNYEAQQDKSGLPNDRFSAERPEGSISTLTIQRTEQRDSAMYRCASSLRVGSYNEQFFGPGTRLTVL.

A remark on this clone: Compared with germline, one end of the junction differs, possibly owing to a read error. The chain joins TRBV3-1 (or the pseudogene TRBV3-2) to TRBJ2-1, with TRBD2 matching over 8 bases. The length of the CDR3 is 15 residues. Germline CDR1 LGHDT, CDR2 YNNKEL (reference sequence). The CDR3 region is CASSQAAGAYTEQFF. The CDR3 coding sequence is TGTGCCAGCAGCCAAGCAGCGGGGGCGTACACTGAGCAGTTCTTC.

The chain is built from TRBV27 and TRBJ1-1; D is uncertain. V lost 0 bases and J lost 5, with 7 bases in between. The germline V gene has CDR1 MNHEY and CDR2 SMNVEV (reference sequence). This CDR3 contains 13 residues. CDR3 residues: CASSLSPGTEAFF. The CDR3 DNA sequence: TGTGCCAGCAGTTTATCTCCGGGAACTGAAGCTTTCTTT.

This clone was found a few times. The gene calls are TRBV7-3 and TRBJ1-1; no clear D. The CDR3 extends over 14 amino acids. The germline V gene encodes CDR1 SGHTA and CDR2 FQGTGA. Trimming stripped 2 bases from V and 1 base from J, with 8 bases between. In DNA, the CDR3 is TGTGCCAGCAGCTTAGGGCGGGGGAACACTGAAGCTTTCTTT. Amino acids: CASSLGRGNTEAFF. Filled out from reference TRBV7-3 and TRBJ1-1, the complete variable domain reads GAGVSQTPSNKVTEKGKYVELRCDPISGHTALYWYRQSLGQGPEFLIYFQGTGAADDSGLPNDRFFAVRPEGSVSTLKIQRTERGDSAVYLCASSLGRGNTEAFFGQGTRLTVV.

J is TRBJ2-2 and V is TRBV7-9; D call uncertain. Germline V gene data show CDR1 as SEHNR and CDR2 as FQNEAQ (reference sequence). V lost 0 bases, J lost 0 bases, and 5 bases lay in between. The CDR3 sequence is 15 residues long. The CDR3: CASSLAPANTGELFF. Written as DNA, the CDR3 is TGTGCCAGCAGCTTAGCACCGGCGAACACCGGGGAGCTGTTTTTT.

V usage is TRBV12-3 or TRBV12-4 and J usage is TRBJ1-2; 7 positions match TRBD1. This CDR3 has 13 amino acids. The J segment lost 5 bases and the V segment lost 2 bases, leaving 2 bases of the junction unmatched. The CDR3: CASSLRQGYGYTF. CDR3 DNA: TGTGCCAGCAGTTTACGACAGGGATATGGCTACACCTTC.

V gene TRBV11-2 combines with J gene TRBJ1-1, with 7 bases fitting TRBD1. Losses at the gene ends were 1 base for V and 4 bases for J; bases not matched to a gene: 9. The germline V gene encodes CDR1 SGHAT and CDR2 FQNNGV. CDR3 length: 16 amino acids. CDR3 nucleotide sequence: TGTGCCAGCAGCTTAGGACAGGGTGATTGGGTCACTGAAGCTTTCTTT. Its protein product is CASSLGQGDWVTEAFF.

The rearrangement joins TRBV20-1 to TRBJ2-7; D unclear. The CDR3 runs to 11 residues. Germline-derived CDR1 and CDR2 are DFQATT and SNEGSKA (reference sequence). V lost 3 bases to trimming and J lost 3 bases, with 6 bases between them. The CDR3 protein is CSARWSYEQYF. The CDR3 nucleotides read TGCAGTGCTAGGTGGAGCTACGAGCAGTACTTC.

The chain employs TRBV4-1 and TRBJ2-7; 10 positions match TRBD2. There are 19 residues in the CDR3. Per germline, CDR1 MGHRA and CDR2 YSYEKL. Trimming removed 1 base from V and 0 bases from J; junction bases left unmatched: 12. CDR3 region: CASSQVSELSGGASYEQYF. The CDR3 region has the DNA TGCGCCAGCAGCCAAGTCTCAGAATTGAGCGGGGGGGCCTCCTACGAGCAGTACTTC.

The chain has TRBV7-9 and TRBJ2-3; TRBD2 might be the D (6 bases). Germline-derived CDR1 and CDR2 are SEHNR and FQNEAQ (reference sequence). The CDR3 consists of 17 residues. Deletions cut 2 bases from V and 2 bases from J, with 17 bases between. The CDR3 loop reads CASSLRSSVYVTDTQYF. CDR3 sequence (DNA): TGTGCCAGCAGCTTAAGGTCTAGCGTGTACGTCACAGATACGCAGTATTTT.

This clone was seen a single time. The chain carries TRBV27 and TRBJ2-3, with D unclear. Trimming pared 6 bases from V and 6 bases from J, leaving 10 bases between. CDR1 and CDR2 (germline): MNHEY, SMNVEV (reference sequence). The length of the CDR3 is 12 residues. This CDR3 reads CASRSSGDTQYF. CDR3 bases: TGTGCCAGCAGATCATCCGGGGATACGCAGTATTTT.

This clone was seen more than once but under ten times. CDR3 coding DNA: TGTGCCAGCAGCCCGGGTCCCGGGACTTACAATGAGCAGTTCTTC. It specifies CASSPGPGTYNEQFF. This chain links TRBV3-1 (or the pseudogene TRBV3-2) with TRBJ2-1; D perhaps matches TRBD2 (6 bases). The CDR3 covers 15 residues. Trimming cost V 4 bases and J 4 bases, with 14 bases left between them. The V gene's germline CDR1 is LGHDT and CDR2 YNNKEL (reference sequence).

The chain carries TRBV18 and TRBJ1-2, with 7 bases matching TRBD1. V dropped 6 bases and J dropped 6; count of bases not matched to a gene: 10. CDR3 size: 14 residues. Germline CDR1 is KGHSH and CDR2 is LQKENI. The CDR3 DNA follows: TGTGCCAGCTCCCCCGGGACAGTCTCGGATGGCTACACCTTC. Translated: CASSPGTVSDGYTF.

The rearrangement joins TRBV7-2 to TRBJ2-5; a weak D match, TRBD2 (6 bases). Trimming stripped 2 bases from V and 4 bases from J, with 11 bases between. Germline V lookup: CDR1 SGHTA, CDR2 FQGNSA. The CDR3 runs to 14 residues. The CDR3, as DNA: TGTGCCAGCAGCTTAAGCCCGGAGGGAGAGACCCAGTACTTC. Translation: CASSLSPEGETQYF.

The chain joins TRBV3-1 (or the pseudogene TRBV3-2) to TRBJ2-7, with 7 bases that match TRBD2. V lost 6 bases to trimming and J lost 0 bases; unmatched junction nucleotides: 5. The CDR3 is made up of 14 amino acids. CDR1 and CDR2 (germline): LGHDT, YNNKEL (reference sequence). CDR3 residues: CASRHGGSSYEQYF. CDR3 DNA sequence: TGTGCCAGCAGGCACGGCGGGAGCTCCTACGAGCAGTACTTC.

The V and J genes are TRBV25-1 and TRBJ2-3; 7 bases fit TRBD1. The CDR3 covers 14 residues. Looked up from germline, CDR1 is MGHDK and CDR2 is SYGVNS. Trimming cost V 2 bases and J 3 bases; bases outside gene matches: 2. The CDR3: CASSEPQGTDTQYF. The DNA for the CDR3 is TGTGCCAGCAGTGAACCACAGGGGACAGATACGCAGTATTTT.

The rearrangement uses TRBV28 and TRBJ2-7; 11 nucleotides line up with TRBD1. J lost 5 bases, V lost 2 bases, and 11 bases had no gene match. The CDR3 covers 17 residues. Per the germline V gene, CDR1 is MDHEN and CDR2 is SYDVKM. Here the CDR3 reads CASSLPGPGQGVDEQYF. The CDR3 bases are TGTGCCAGCAGTTTACCGGGACCGGGACAGGGGGTGGACGAGCAGTACTTC.

The chain uses TRBV2 and TRBJ1-1; D uncertain. Germline assignment: CDR1 SNHLY and CDR2 FYNNEI. The CDR3 has 14 amino acids. V was trimmed by 7 bases and J by 3 bases, leaving 15 bases between them. CDR3 residues: CASISRAAYTEAFF. In DNA form, the CDR3 reads TGTGCCAGCATTTCACGAGCAGCGTACACTGAAGCTTTCTTT. Combining the CDR3 with reference TRBV2 and TRBJ1-1 gives the whole variable domain EPEVTQTPSHQVTQMGQEVILRCVPISNHLYFYWYRQILGQKVEFLVSFYNNEISEKSEIFDDQFSVERPDGSNFTLKIRSTKLEDSAMYFCASISRAAYTEAFFGQGTRLTVV.